This is a list of T cell receptor beta chains from one sample in a study of cytomegalovirus exposure and HLA in healthy donors. Data came from immunoSEQ multiplex PCR; TCRdb stores just in-frame clones and leaves some out. The sample yields over 200,000 clones, around 88% seen once. Sequenced input: PBMCs. These receptors were taken from a woman under 30 in good health and CMV-seronegative. Both conserved end residues are part of each CDR3. The order of the fields is J gene, V gene, clone size, CDR3 length, D gene, CDR3 DNA, CDR3 protein. The D gene is left open where the match is weak. Size tells how often a clone was seen (once, few, many) or the class of an expanded clone, and some rows leave it out.

j_call: TRBJ1-4; v_call: TRBV4-1; clone_size: -; cdr3_length: 16; d_call: -; cdr3_nt: TGCGCCAGCAGCCAAGTAGTAAGGGGGTTGGATGAAAAACTGTTTTTT; cdr3_aa: CASSQVVRGLDEKLFF
j_call: TRBJ1-1; v_call: TRBV10-2; clone_size: -; cdr3_length: 14; d_call: TRBD1; cdr3_nt: TGCGCCAGCAGTCCCGGGACAGGGGGCACTGAAGCTTTCTTT; cdr3_aa: CASSPGTGGTEAFF
j_call: TRBJ2-7; v_call: TRBV5-1; clone_size: -; cdr3_length: 21; d_call: TRBD2; cdr3_nt: TGCGCCAGCAGCTTGGCGATCACTAAGCGGGAACTGAACCCCCCCTCCTACGAGCAGTACTTC; cdr3_aa: CASSLAITKRELNPPSYEQYF
j_call: TRBJ2-7; v_call: TRBV29-1; clone_size: -; cdr3_length: 13; d_call: -; cdr3_nt: TGCAGCGTTGGGGACAACAATTCCTACGAGCAGTACTTC; cdr3_aa: CSVGDNNSYEQYF
j_call: TRBJ2-7; v_call: TRBV28; clone_size: -; cdr3_length: 16; d_call: -; cdr3_nt: TGTGCCAGCAGTTTTACCCCCCAGGAGGGAAGATACGAGCAGTACTTC; cdr3_aa: CASSFTPQEGRYEQYF
j_call: TRBJ2-7; v_call: TRBV2; clone_size: -; cdr3_length: 15; d_call: -; cdr3_nt: TGTGCCAGCACCCCTCCGGGGAGTAGTTCCTACGAGCAGTACTTC; cdr3_aa: CASTPPGSSSYEQYF
j_call: TRBJ2-7; v_call: TRBV19; clone_size: -; cdr3_length: 13; d_call: -; cdr3_nt: TGTGCCAGTAGTAGCGGGAACCCCTACGAGCAGTACTTC; cdr3_aa: CASSSGNPYEQYF
j_call: TRBJ2-7; v_call: TRBV19; clone_size: -; cdr3_length: 15; d_call: TRBD1; cdr3_nt: TGTGCCAGTAATCAGCCGGATACAGGGGGCCTCGAGCAGTACTTC; cdr3_aa: CASNQPDTGGLEQYF
j_call: TRBJ2-3; v_call: TRBV10-2; clone_size: -; cdr3_length: 14; d_call: TRBD2; cdr3_nt: TGCGCCAGCATGGAGCGGGACAGCACAGATACGCAGTATTTT; cdr3_aa: CASMERDSTDTQYF
j_call: TRBJ2-6; v_call: TRBV5-6; clone_size: -; cdr3_length: 14; d_call: -; cdr3_nt: TGTGCCAGCAGCTTAGGGGCTGGGGCCAACGTCCTGACTTTC; cdr3_aa: CASSLGAGANVLTF
j_call: TRBJ2-3; v_call: TRBV2; clone_size: -; cdr3_length: 15; d_call: -; cdr3_nt: TGTGCCAGCAGTGGGACTAGGGGGGGCACAGATACGCAGTATTTT; cdr3_aa: CASSGTRGGTDTQYF
j_call: TRBJ1-1; v_call: TRBV27; clone_size: once; cdr3_length: 16; d_call: -; cdr3_nt: TGTGCCAGCAGTTCCTTTCCGGGGGGCTTGAGCACTGAAGCTTTCTTT; cdr3_aa: CASSSFPGGLSTEAFF
j_call: TRBJ2-1; v_call: TRBV29-1; clone_size: -; cdr3_length: 11; d_call: -; cdr3_nt: TGCAGCGTTGAAAGGGGAGGTGAGCAGTTCTTC; cdr3_aa: CSVERGGEQFF
j_call: TRBJ1-3; v_call: TRBV6-6; clone_size: -; cdr3_length: 15; d_call: -; cdr3_nt: TGTGCCAGCAGCCATCCCCGGAGGGCCGGAAACACCATATATTTT; cdr3_aa: CASSHPRRAGNTIYF
j_call: TRBJ2-7; v_call: TRBV14; clone_size: -; cdr3_length: 15; d_call: TRBD1; cdr3_nt: TGTGCCAGCAGCCAAGATCAGGGGGCTTCCTACGAGCAGTACTTC; cdr3_aa: CASSQDQGASYEQYF
j_call: TRBJ2-2; v_call: TRBV15; clone_size: -; cdr3_length: 15; d_call: TRBD1; cdr3_nt: TGTGCCACCAGCAGGACAGGGGGCGGATCCGGGGAGCTGTTTTTT; cdr3_aa: CATSRTGGGSGELFF
j_call: TRBJ1-1; v_call: TRBV18; clone_size: -; cdr3_length: 15; d_call: -; cdr3_nt: TGTGCCAGCTCACCACCGGCCAGGGAAGACACTGAAGCTTTCTTT; cdr3_aa: CASSPPAREDTEAFF
j_call: TRBJ1-2; v_call: TRBV27; clone_size: -; cdr3_length: 15; d_call: -; cdr3_nt: TGTGCCAGCAGTCCTAGAAACACGTTCGGCTATGGCTACACCTTC; cdr3_aa: CASSPRNTFGYGYTF
j_call: TRBJ1-2; v_call: TRBV7-9; clone_size: -; cdr3_length: 13; d_call: TRBD1; cdr3_nt: TGTGCCAGCAGCTCCAGGGGGCGGAATGGCTACACCTTC; cdr3_aa: CASSSRGRNGYTF
j_call: TRBJ2-3; v_call: TRBV4-1; clone_size: -; cdr3_length: 15; d_call: TRBD1; cdr3_nt: TGCGCCAGCAGCCAAGAATTCAGGGGGACAGATACGCAGTATTTT; cdr3_aa: CASSQEFRGTDTQYF
j_call: TRBJ2-1; v_call: TRBV7-2; clone_size: -; cdr3_length: 15; d_call: -; cdr3_nt: TGTGCCAGCAGCTTAAGGCGGGGCTCCTACAATGAGCAGTTCTTC; cdr3_aa: CASSLRRGSYNEQFF
j_call: TRBJ1-2; v_call: TRBV29-1; clone_size: few; cdr3_length: 11; d_call: TRBD1; cdr3_nt: TGCAGCGTCGGACAGGGGGATGGCTACACCTTC; cdr3_aa: CSVGQGDGYTF
j_call: TRBJ2-7; v_call: TRBV2; clone_size: -; cdr3_length: 14; d_call: -; cdr3_nt: TGTGCCAGCATCAGTAAAACAGGGTTCCACGAGCAGTACTTC; cdr3_aa: CASISKTGFHEQYF
j_call: TRBJ2-7; v_call: TRBV6-6; clone_size: -; cdr3_length: 15; d_call: TRBD1; cdr3_nt: TGTGCCAGCACTATAACCGGGACAGGGGGGGGCGAGCAGTACTTC; cdr3_aa: CASTITGTGGGEQYF
j_call: TRBJ1-2; v_call: TRBV28; clone_size: -; cdr3_length: 14; d_call: TRBD1; cdr3_nt: TGTGCCAGCAGTTCCTCGGACAGGGTAGGAGGCTACACCTTC; cdr3_aa: CASSSSDRVGGYTF
j_call: TRBJ2-7; v_call: TRBV30; clone_size: -; cdr3_length: 15; d_call: -; cdr3_nt: TGTGCCTGGAGTGTAGGGCAGGGAAGACTAGGCGAGCAGTACTTC; cdr3_aa: CAWSVGQGRLGEQYF
j_call: TRBJ2-1; v_call: TRBV18; clone_size: -; cdr3_length: 20; d_call: TRBD1; cdr3_nt: TGTGCCAGCTCACCGATCGCTAGGACAGGGGCAAAGCCCTCCTACAATGAGCAGTTCTTC; cdr3_aa: CASSPIARTGAKPSYNEQFF
j_call: TRBJ2-1; v_call: TRBV18; clone_size: -; cdr3_length: 13; d_call: -; cdr3_nt: TGTGCCAGCTCACCAGACAGGCTAGGGGAGCAGTTCTTC; cdr3_aa: CASSPDRLGEQFF
j_call: TRBJ2-2; v_call: TRBV18; clone_size: -; cdr3_length: 15; d_call: TRBD1; cdr3_nt: TGTGCCAGCTCACCAACAGGGGGAATCCCCGGGGAGCTGTTTTTT; cdr3_aa: CASSPTGGIPGELFF
j_call: TRBJ2-5; v_call: TRBV2; clone_size: -; cdr3_length: 12; d_call: -; cdr3_nt: TGTGCCAGCGGAGTCAGACAAGAGACCCAGTACTTC; cdr3_aa: CASGVRQETQYF
j_call: TRBJ1-4; v_call: TRBV5-5; clone_size: -; cdr3_length: 15; d_call: -; cdr3_nt: TGTGCCAGCAGCTTGTCCAGCCGGGTTCGTGAAAAACTGTTTTTT; cdr3_aa: CASSLSSRVREKLFF
j_call: TRBJ2-3; v_call: TRBV7-9; clone_size: -; cdr3_length: 13; d_call: -; cdr3_nt: TGTGCCAGCAGCACACCCTTCGCAGATACGCAGTATTTT; cdr3_aa: CASSTPFADTQYF
j_call: TRBJ1-2; v_call: TRBV13; clone_size: -; cdr3_length: 15; d_call: -; cdr3_nt: TGTGCCAGCAGCTTAGGCACAGGGCCGAGAATGGGCTACACCTTC; cdr3_aa: CASSLGTGPRMGYTF
j_call: TRBJ2-1; v_call: TRBV6-1; clone_size: -; cdr3_length: 16; d_call: -; cdr3_nt: TGTGCCAGCAGTGAAGACCCCCTAGGTGGGTACAATGAGCAGTTCTTC; cdr3_aa: CASSEDPLGGYNEQFF
j_call: TRBJ1-5; v_call: TRBV7-7; clone_size: -; cdr3_length: 14; d_call: -; cdr3_nt: TGTGCTAGCAGCTTTAGAGGGCTAAATCAGCCCCAGCATTTT; cdr3_aa: CASSFRGLNQPQHF
j_call: TRBJ1-2; v_call: TRBV28; clone_size: -; cdr3_length: 15; d_call: TRBD1; cdr3_nt: TGTGCCAGCAGTTTAGGACAGGCTCTCAGGAGGGGCTACACCTTC; cdr3_aa: CASSLGQALRRGYTF
j_call: TRBJ2-5; v_call: TRBV11-3; clone_size: -; cdr3_length: 16; d_call: TRBD2; cdr3_nt: TGTGCCAGCAGCCCTGGACTAGCGGGAGCAGAAGAGACCCAGTACTTC; cdr3_aa: CASSPGLAGAEETQYF
j_call: TRBJ1-2; v_call: TRBV7-3; clone_size: few; cdr3_length: 15; d_call: TRBD1; cdr3_nt: TGTGCCAGCAGCCCAGGACAGGGGGAAACCTATGGCTACACCTTC; cdr3_aa: CASSPGQGETYGYTF
j_call: TRBJ2-2; v_call: TRBV28; clone_size: few; cdr3_length: 15; d_call: TRBD1; cdr3_nt: TGTGCCAGCAGTTCCGGACAGGGAAGGACCGGGGAGCTGTTTTTT; cdr3_aa: CASSSGQGRTGELFF
j_call: TRBJ1-5; v_call: TRBV15; clone_size: -; cdr3_length: 14; d_call: -; cdr3_nt: TGTGCCACCAGCTCAACCCCCGGGGATCAGCCCCAGCATTTT; cdr3_aa: CATSSTPGDQPQHF
j_call: TRBJ1-2; v_call: TRBV6-6; clone_size: -; cdr3_length: 13; d_call: -; cdr3_nt: TGTGCCAGCAGTTACGTCGACAGCTATGGCTACACCTTC; cdr3_aa: CASSYVDSYGYTF
j_call: TRBJ2-1; v_call: TRBV10-2; clone_size: -; cdr3_length: 15; d_call: TRBD1; cdr3_nt: TGCGCCAGCAGGAACCGGGACAGGGGCCACAATGAGCAGTTCTTC; cdr3_aa: CASRNRDRGHNEQFF
j_call: TRBJ2-7; v_call: TRBV5-4; clone_size: -; cdr3_length: 13; d_call: TRBD1; cdr3_nt: TGTGCCAGCAGACACGACAGGGCAGGCGAGCAGTACTTC; cdr3_aa: CASRHDRAGEQYF
j_call: TRBJ1-5; v_call: TRBV5-1; clone_size: -; cdr3_length: 14; d_call: -; cdr3_nt: TGCGCCAGCAGCTTGGGGTCGGGCAATCAGCCCCAGCATTTT; cdr3_aa: CASSLGSGNQPQHF
j_call: TRBJ2-3; v_call: TRBV4-2; clone_size: -; cdr3_length: 16; d_call: TRBD2; cdr3_nt: TGTGCCAGCAGCCGGGTTAGCGGGAGGGCCACAGATACGCAGTATTTT; cdr3_aa: CASSRVSGRATDTQYF
j_call: TRBJ1-2; v_call: TRBV2; clone_size: -; cdr3_length: 15; d_call: TRBD1; cdr3_nt: TGTGCCAGCAGGGTCCGGGACAGGGCTGACTATGGCTACACCTTC; cdr3_aa: CASRVRDRADYGYTF
j_call: TRBJ1-1; v_call: TRBV11-2; clone_size: -; cdr3_length: 14; d_call: -; cdr3_nt: TGTGCCAGCAGCTTAGTTGTCCGCGACACTGAAGCTTTCTTT; cdr3_aa: CASSLVVRDTEAFF